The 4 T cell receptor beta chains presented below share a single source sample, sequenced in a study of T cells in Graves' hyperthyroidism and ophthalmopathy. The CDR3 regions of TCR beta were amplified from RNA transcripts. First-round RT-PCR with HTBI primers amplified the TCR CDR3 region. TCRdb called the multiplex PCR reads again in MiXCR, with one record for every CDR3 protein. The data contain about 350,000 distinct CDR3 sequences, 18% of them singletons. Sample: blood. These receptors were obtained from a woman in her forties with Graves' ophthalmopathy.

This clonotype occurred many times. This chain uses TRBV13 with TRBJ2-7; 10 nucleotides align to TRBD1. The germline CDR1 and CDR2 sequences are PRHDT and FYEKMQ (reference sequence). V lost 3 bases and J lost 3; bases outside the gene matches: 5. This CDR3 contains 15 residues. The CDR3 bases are TGTGCCAGCAGCTTGACCGGGACAGGGGACTACGAGCAGTACTTC. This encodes CASSLTGTGDYEQYF.

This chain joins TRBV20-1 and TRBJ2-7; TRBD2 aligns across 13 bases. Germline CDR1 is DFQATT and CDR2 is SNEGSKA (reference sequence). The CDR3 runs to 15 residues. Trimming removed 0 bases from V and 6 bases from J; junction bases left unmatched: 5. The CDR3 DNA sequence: TGCAGTGCTAGAGATAGGACTAGCGGGAGAGGCGAGCAGTACTTC. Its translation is CSARDRTSGRGEQYF.

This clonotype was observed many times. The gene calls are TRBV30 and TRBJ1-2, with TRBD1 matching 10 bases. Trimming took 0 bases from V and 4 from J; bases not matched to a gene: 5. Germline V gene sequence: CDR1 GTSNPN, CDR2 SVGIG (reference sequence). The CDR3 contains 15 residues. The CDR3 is CAWSVGDRGSYGYTF. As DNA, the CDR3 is TGTGCCTGGAGTGTAGGGGACAGGGGAAGCTATGGCTACACCTTC.

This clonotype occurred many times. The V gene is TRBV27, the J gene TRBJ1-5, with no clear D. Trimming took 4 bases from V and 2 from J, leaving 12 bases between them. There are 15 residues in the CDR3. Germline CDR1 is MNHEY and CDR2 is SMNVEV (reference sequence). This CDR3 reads CASSSTSLGNQPQHF. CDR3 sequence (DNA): TGTGCCAGCAGTTCTACATCGTTGGGCAATCAGCCCCAGCATTTT.